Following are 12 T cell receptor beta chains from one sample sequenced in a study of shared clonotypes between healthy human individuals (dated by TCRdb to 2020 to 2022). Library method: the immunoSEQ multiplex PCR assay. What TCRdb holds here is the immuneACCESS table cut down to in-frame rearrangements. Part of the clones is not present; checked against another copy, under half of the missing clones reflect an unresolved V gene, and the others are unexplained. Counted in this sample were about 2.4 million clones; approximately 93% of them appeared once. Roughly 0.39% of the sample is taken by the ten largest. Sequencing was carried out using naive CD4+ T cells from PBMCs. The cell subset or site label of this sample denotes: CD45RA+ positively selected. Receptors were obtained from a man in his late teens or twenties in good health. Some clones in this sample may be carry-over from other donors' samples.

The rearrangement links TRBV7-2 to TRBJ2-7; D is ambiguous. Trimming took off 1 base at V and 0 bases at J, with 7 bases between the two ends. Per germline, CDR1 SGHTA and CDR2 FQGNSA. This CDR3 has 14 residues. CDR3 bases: TGTGCCAGCAGCTTAGAATTTAGCTCCTACGAGCAGTACTTC. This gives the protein CASSLEFSSYEQYF.

CDR3 in amino acids: CASSLGPGQGVEAFF. The CDR3 bases are TGTGCCAGCAGCCTAGGCCCTGGACAGGGGGTCGAAGCTTTCTTT. The genes are TRBV7-6 and TRBJ1-1; 10 bases are shared with TRBD1. The trim removed 5 bases at V and 8 bases at J, leaving 11 bases unmatched. This CDR3 has 15 residues. The germline CDR1 and CDR2 sequences are SGHVS and FNYEAQ.

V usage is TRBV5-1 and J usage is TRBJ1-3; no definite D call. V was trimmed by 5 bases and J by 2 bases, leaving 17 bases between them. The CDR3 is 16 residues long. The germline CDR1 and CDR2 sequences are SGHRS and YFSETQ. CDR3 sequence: CASSRAFLGPGNTIYF. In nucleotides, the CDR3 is TGCGCCAGCAGTCGGGCTTTTCTCGGGCCTGGAAACACCATATATTTT.

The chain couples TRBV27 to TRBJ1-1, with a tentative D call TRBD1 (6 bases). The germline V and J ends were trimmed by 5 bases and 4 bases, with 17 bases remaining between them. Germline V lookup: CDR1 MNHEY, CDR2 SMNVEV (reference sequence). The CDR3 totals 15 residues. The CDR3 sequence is CASSLQGIVPTEAFF. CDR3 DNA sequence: TGTGCCAGCAGTCTACAGGGTATAGTTCCCACTGAAGCTTTCTTT.

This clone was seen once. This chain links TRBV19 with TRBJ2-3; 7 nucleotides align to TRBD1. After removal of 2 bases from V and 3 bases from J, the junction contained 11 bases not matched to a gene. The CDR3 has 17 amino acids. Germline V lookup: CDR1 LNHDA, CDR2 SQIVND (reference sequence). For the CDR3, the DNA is TGTGCCAGTAGTATATGGGACAGCCTGGACACGACAGATACGCAGTATTTT. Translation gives CASSIWDSLDTTDTQYF.

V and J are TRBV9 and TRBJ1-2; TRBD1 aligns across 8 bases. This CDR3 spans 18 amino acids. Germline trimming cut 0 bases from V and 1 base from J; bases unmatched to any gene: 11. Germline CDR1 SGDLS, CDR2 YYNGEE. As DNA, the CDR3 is TGTGCCAGCAGCGTAGTGGCAGGGGGCGCTTGGGATAACTATGGCTACACCTTC. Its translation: CASSVVAGGAWDNYGYTF. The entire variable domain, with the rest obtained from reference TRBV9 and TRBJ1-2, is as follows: DSGVTQTPKHLITATGQRVTLRCSPRSGDLSVYWYQQSLDQGLQFLIQYYNGEERAKGNILERFSAQQFPDLHSELNLSSLELGDSALYFCASSVVAGGAWDNYGYTFGSGTRLTVV.

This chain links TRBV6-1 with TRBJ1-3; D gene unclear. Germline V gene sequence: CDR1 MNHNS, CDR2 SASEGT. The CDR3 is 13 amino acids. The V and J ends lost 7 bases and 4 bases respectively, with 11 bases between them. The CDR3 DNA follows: TGTGCCAGCACCTTTTACTCCGGAAACACCATATATTTT. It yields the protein CASTFYSGNTIYF.

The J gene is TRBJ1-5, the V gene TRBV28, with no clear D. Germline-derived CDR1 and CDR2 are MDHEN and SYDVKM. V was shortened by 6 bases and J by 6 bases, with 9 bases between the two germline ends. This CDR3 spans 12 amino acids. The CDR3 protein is CASRFPSQPQHF. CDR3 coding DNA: TGTGCCAGCAGGTTTCCCAGTCAGCCCCAGCATTTT.

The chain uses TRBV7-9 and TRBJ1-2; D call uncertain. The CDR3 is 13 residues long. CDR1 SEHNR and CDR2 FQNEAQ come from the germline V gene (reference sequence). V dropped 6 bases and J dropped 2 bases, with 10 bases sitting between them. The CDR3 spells CASSHQDNYGYTF. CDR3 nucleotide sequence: TGTGCCAGCAGTCATCAGGACAACTATGGCTACACCTTC.

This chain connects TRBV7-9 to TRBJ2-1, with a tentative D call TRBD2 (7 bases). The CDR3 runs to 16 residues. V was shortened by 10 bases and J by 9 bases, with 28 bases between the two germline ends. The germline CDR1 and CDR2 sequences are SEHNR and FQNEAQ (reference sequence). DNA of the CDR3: TGTGCCACCGGGGGCGGGGGCAGCGCCGCATCCAGTGAGCAGTTCTTC. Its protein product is CATGGGGSAASSEQFF.

Here the CDR3 DNA reads TGTGCCATCAAAGACAGGGTTTCCTACGAGCAGTACTTC. As protein: CAIKDRVSYEQYF. V and J are TRBV28 and TRBJ2-7; 7 nucleotides align to TRBD1. From germline, CDR1 is MDHEN and CDR2 SYDVKM. Trimming removed 10 bases from V and 1 base from J; junction bases left unmatched: 7. The CDR3 totals 13 residues.

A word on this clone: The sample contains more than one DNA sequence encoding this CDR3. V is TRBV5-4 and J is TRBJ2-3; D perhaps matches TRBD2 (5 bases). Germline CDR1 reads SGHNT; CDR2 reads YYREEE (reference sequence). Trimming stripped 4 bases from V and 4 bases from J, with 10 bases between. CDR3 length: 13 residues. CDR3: CASSLSGADTQYF. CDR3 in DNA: TGTGCCAGCAGCCTCAGCGGCGCAGATACGCAGTATTTT.